This T cell receptor beta chain was captured in a study of CD8 T cells in Susac syndrome (dated by TCRdb to the late 2010s). Some background on the complete study: Whether CD8+ T cell activation and differentiation in Susac syndrome was antigen driven was tested using repertoire sequencing. The clonality of the CD8+ T cell repertoire was compared across approximately 12 healthy donors, some 14 Susac syndrome patients and under 17 multiple sclerosis patients.

Here is what the overall study found, with its caveats: The study acknowledged that relatively few individuals were included in the TCR sequencing and HLA analysis.

RNA was extracted with the RNeasy kit and about 0.5 to 1 ug was reverse transcribed using random hexamers. TCR beta CDR3 regions were amplified with the immunoSEQ multiplex PCR assay covering 54 Vbeta and 13 Jbeta segments. PCR amplification bias was corrected using a synthetic template baseline for primer optimization and computational correction. Per the source publication's procedure: Reads were assigned to V, D and J genes according to IMGT and analyzed in immunoSEQ Analyzer, with only productive sequences retained. Clonality was calculated as one minus the Shannon entropy normalized by log2 of the number of productive unique sequences. Public and private clones were assessed among the 100 most prevalent clones of each patient and control. A clone was defined as Susac-specific if it was absent from the healthy and MS cohorts, from 950 to 1,300 published viral clones and from other ImmuneACCESS disease sequences. In TCRdb, the public reads were trimmed at Q25 with fastp and aligned with MiXCR, with productive beta chains retained. Entries that share a CDR3 protein sequence are merged under the most common genes and DNA. These V and J calls are TCRdb output, not the study's own analysis. Present in this sample are around 140,000 distinct CDR3 sequences, over 75% of which were seen just once. The top ten clones comprise about 0.51% of the sample.

Peripheral blood CD8+ and CD4+ T cells from healthy donors, Susac syndrome patients and multiple sclerosis patients were profiled using high-throughput TCR beta sequencing. The multiple sclerosis controls were treatment-naive patients whose relapsing-remitting disease, either stable or active, fulfilled the revised McDonald criteria. Bulk CD8+ and CD4+ T cells were purified magnetically by negative isolation, whereas CD8+ TEMRA cells were enriched by FACS. Blood was drawn into EDTA tubes, processed within 24 hours, and PBMCs were isolated by density gradient centrifugation. PBMCs intended for TCR sequencing were cryopreserved in liquid nitrogen and were subsequently thawed in a 37 degrees C water bath. Purity of sorted or isolated CD4+, CD8+ and CD8+ TEMRA cells was at least 90%. In the case of this clonotype: It has no known antigen specificity. Within one base of it there is no much larger clone, and no base qualities were kept.

Sequenced input: CD8+ T cells from PBMCs. The TCR originated in a human donor with multiple sclerosis.

For the CDR3, the sequence is CASSWSVNTGELFF. The DNA is TGTGCCAGCAGTTGGTCGGTGAACACCGGGGAGCTGTTTTTT. Rearrangement joined TRBV27 to TRBJ2-2, with the D gene too uncertain to name. V is pared back by 4 bases and J by 1 base, with 7 bases lying between the germline termini. According to the germline V gene (reference sequence), CDR1 reads MNHEY and CDR2 reads SMNVEV. Taken from cysteine to phenylalanine, the CDR3 has 14 residues. Only the CDR3 part of the read is kept: 42 bases, read in frame from the first base.